This entry is about one T cell receptor (beta chain). No antigen is known for it. This sample was included in a study of OX40 agonist ivuxolimab in advanced cancers. In the study overall: Hepatocellular carcinoma, melanoma, renal cell or head and neck cancer affected the dose-escalation patients. Cohort: roughly 80% men, mean age around 60, aged roughly 23 to 79. Whole-study findings and limits: Partial responders at 0.1-3.0 mg/kg had among the lowest clonal expansion. Fewer expanded clones were found on average in CD4+ than in CD8+ T cells.

Per the germline V gene, CDR1 is SGHTA and CDR2 is FQGTGA. The length of the CDR3 is 15 residues. The V end was cut by 5 bases, the J end by 6 bases, with 20 bases between. Profiling relied on immunoSEQ multiplex PCR, and the TCRdb table lists in-frame clones only, not all of them. The data contain around 44,000 clones, just under 90% of them singletons. The starting material was CD4+ or CD8+ T cells sorted from blood, obtained in a trial of the OX40 agonist ivuxolimab. The origin of this receptor is an adult with an advanced solid tumor such as melanoma, head and neck, liver or kidney cancer. The rearrangement joins TRBV7-3 to TRBJ2-7, with D tentatively TRBD2 (5 bases). The CDR3 DNA is TGTGCCAGCAGCCTCGGGCCGATACGGGGTGGCGAGCAGTACTTC. Its translation is CASSLGPIRGGEQYF.